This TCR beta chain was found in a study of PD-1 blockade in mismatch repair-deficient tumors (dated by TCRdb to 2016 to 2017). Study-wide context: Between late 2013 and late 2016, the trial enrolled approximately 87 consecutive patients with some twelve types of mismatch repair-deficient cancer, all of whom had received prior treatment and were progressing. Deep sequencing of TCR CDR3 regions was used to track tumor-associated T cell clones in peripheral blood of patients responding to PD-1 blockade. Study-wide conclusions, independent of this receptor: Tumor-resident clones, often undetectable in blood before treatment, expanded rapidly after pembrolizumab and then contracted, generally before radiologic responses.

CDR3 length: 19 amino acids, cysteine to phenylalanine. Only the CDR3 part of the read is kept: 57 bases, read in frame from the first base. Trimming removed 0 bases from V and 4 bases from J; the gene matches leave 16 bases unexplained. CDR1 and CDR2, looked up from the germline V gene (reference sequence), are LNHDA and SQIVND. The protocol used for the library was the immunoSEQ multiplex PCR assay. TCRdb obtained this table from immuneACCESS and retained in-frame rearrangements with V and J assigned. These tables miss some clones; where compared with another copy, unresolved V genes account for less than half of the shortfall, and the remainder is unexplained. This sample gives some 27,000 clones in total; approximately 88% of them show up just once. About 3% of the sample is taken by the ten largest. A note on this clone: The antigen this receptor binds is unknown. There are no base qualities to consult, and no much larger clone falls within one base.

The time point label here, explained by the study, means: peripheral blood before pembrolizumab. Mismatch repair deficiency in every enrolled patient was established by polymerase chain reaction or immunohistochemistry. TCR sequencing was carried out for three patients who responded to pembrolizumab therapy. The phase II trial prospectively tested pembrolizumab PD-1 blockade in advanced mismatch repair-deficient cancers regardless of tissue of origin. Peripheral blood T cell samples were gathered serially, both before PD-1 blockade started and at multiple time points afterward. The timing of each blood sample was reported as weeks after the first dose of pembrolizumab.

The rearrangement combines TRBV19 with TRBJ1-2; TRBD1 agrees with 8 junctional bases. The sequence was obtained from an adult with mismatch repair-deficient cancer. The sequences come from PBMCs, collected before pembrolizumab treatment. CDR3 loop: CASSIDLFTLGGQGYGYTF. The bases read TGTGCCAGTAGTATAGATCTGTTTACTCTCGGCGGACAGGGCTATGGCTACACCTTC.